These 14 T cell receptor beta chains were all obtained from the same sample, sequenced in a study of T cells in Graves' hyperthyroidism and ophthalmopathy. TCR beta CDR3 region amplification was performed from RNA transcripts. RT-PCR in the first round (using the HTBI primer set) targeted the TCR CDR3. TCRdb recomputed calls from the multiplex PCR reads with MiXCR, one row per CDR3 protein. Among about 520,000 distinct CDR3 sequences listed, around 24% were seen once. What was sequenced was blood. Source of these receptors: a woman younger than 45 with Graves' ophthalmopathy.

This chain links TRBV28 with TRBJ2-7, with D perhaps TRBD1 (6 bases). Germline CDR1 reads MDHEN; CDR2 reads SYDVKM. The CDR3 is 15 residues long. Trimming removed 5 bases at V and 6 bases at J, with 20 bases between. The CDR3 DNA sequence: TGTGCCAGCAGTCCCACCGGGCAGGCCAGGGGCGAGCAGTACTTC. This translates into CASSPTGQARGEQYF. Full variable domain (remainder filled in from reference TRBV28 and TRBJ2-7): DVKVTQSSRYLVKRTGEKVFLECVQDMDHENMFWYRQDPGLGLRLIYFSYDVKMKEKGDIPEGYSVSREKKERFSLILESASTNQTSMYLCASSPTGQARGEQYFGPGTRLTVT.

There are a few counts of this clonotype. The genes are TRBV9 and TRBJ2-7; possibly TRBD1 or TRBD2 for D (5 bases each). Trimming pared 0 bases from V and 7 bases from J, leaving 14 bases between. CDR1 and CDR2 from the germline V gene are SGDLS and YYNGEE. The CDR3 consists of 14 residues. The CDR3 coding sequence is TGTGCCAGCAGCGTAGGGACTCATTCAGGGGAGCAGTACTTC. Amino acid sequence: CASSVGTHSGEQYF.

This clonotype came up many times. V usage is TRBV10-3 and J usage is TRBJ1-5, with D unresolved. Deletions cut 4 bases from V and 0 bases from J, with 10 bases between. The germline gives CDR1 ENHRY, CDR2 SYGVKD. The CDR3 contains 15 residues. The CDR3 sequence is CAISATGNSNQPQHF. In nucleotides, the CDR3 is TGTGCCATCAGTGCGACGGGGAATAGCAATCAGCCCCAGCATTTT.

Many counts were recorded for this clonotype. The chain is built from TRBV29-1 and TRBJ2-5; D perhaps matches TRBD1 (5 bases). The CDR3 covers 14 residues. Germline CDR1 reads SQVTM; CDR2 reads ANQGSEA. V dropped 1 base and J dropped 5 bases, with 14 bases sitting between them. The CDR3 loop is CSVEVPAKGETQYF. As DNA, the CDR3 is TGCAGCGTTGAAGTCCCCGCCAAGGGGGAGACCCAGTACTTC.

The table lists this clonotype with many counts. The V gene is TRBV28, the J gene TRBJ1-1; the match to TRBD1 covers 8 bases. The CDR3 spans 17 residues. V dropped 5 bases and J dropped 0; count of bases not matched to a gene: 11. Per germline, CDR1 MDHEN and CDR2 SYDVKM. Written as DNA, the CDR3 is TGTGCCAGCAGTCCCCTCGCCGGGACAGGTATGAACACTGAAGCTTTCTTT. Translated: CASSPLAGTGMNTEAFF.

The table lists this clonotype with many counts. The chain combines TRBV28 with TRBJ2-7, with D tentatively TRBD2 (5 bases). The CDR3 is 12 amino acids. V was cut by 10 bases and J by 2 bases, with 12 bases left in between. The germline gives CDR1 MDHEN, CDR2 SYDVKM. The CDR3 nucleotides read TGTGCCACTGAGGGCGGGCCCTACGAGCAGTACTTC. Its translation is CATEGGPYEQYF.

This clonotype was recorded many times. As DNA, the CDR3 is TGTGCCAGCAACCCCGACACTGAAGCTTTCTTT. Translated: CASNPDTEAFF. V is TRBV2 and J is TRBJ1-1; D call uncertain. Germline CDR1 SNHLY, CDR2 FYNNEI. V shed 7 bases and J shed 3 bases, with 6 bases lying between them. CDR3 size: 11 residues.

The sample holds many counts of this clonotype. The chain employs TRBV6-1 and TRBJ2-5; TRBD2 agrees at 11 bases. CDR1 is MNHNS, CDR2 SASEGT, per germline. The CDR3 runs 15 residues. The V gene end was trimmed by 9 bases and the J gene end by 5 bases; junction bases not matched to a gene: 11. This CDR3 reads CASSSASGGRETQYF. CDR3 coding DNA: TGTGCCAGTTCATCGGCTAGCGGGGGGCGGGAGACCCAGTACTTC.

This clonotype was seen a few times. The chain combines TRBV4-1 with TRBJ2-2; no clear D gene. The germline gives CDR1 MGHRA, CDR2 YSYEKL. The CDR3 loop spans 17 amino acids. Trimming removed 2 bases from V and 1 base from J, with 14 bases in between. CDR3 nucleotides: TGCGCCAGCAGCCAACCGAAGGACGTATGGAACACCGGGGAGCTGTTTTTT. This encodes CASSQPKDVWNTGELFF.

This clonotype was seen a few times. This sequence joins TRBV12-3 or TRBV12-4 and TRBJ2-5, with a tentative D call TRBD1 (7 bases). The germline V and J ends were trimmed by 6 bases and 1 base, with 12 bases remaining between them. This CDR3 comprises 14 residues. This chain's CDR3 is CASSPGGFQETQYF. CDR3 sequence (DNA): TGTGCCAGCAGCCCAGGGGGGTTCCAAGAGACCCAGTACTTC.

As regards this clonotype: With a much larger clone just one base away, this may be a read error. The chain employs TRBV14 and TRBJ1-2; 9 bases fit TRBD1. CDR1 SGHDN and CDR2 FVKESK come from the germline V gene. The CDR3 consists of 15 residues. CDR3 amino acids: CASSQGLGQGYVYTF. Here the CDR3 DNA reads TGTGCCAGCAGCCAAGGACTGGGACAGGGCTATGTCTACACCTTC. Complete variable domain (other parts from reference TRBV14 and TRBJ1-2): EAGVTQFPSHSVIEKGQTVTLRCDPISGHDNLYWYRRVMGKEIKFLLHFVKESKQDESGMPNNRFLAERTGGTYSTLKVQPAELEDSGVYFCASSQGLGQGYVYTFGSGTRLTVV.

This clonotype appeared a few times. The J gene is TRBJ2-5, the V gene TRBV6-1; 9 bases agree with TRBD2. Looked up from germline, CDR1 is MNHNS and CDR2 is SASEGT. Trimming cost V 7 bases and J 3 bases; bases outside gene matches: 3. The CDR3 totals 13 residues. In DNA form, the CDR3 reads TGTGCCAGCATTTTAGCGGGGGAAGAGACCCAGTACTTC. Its protein is CASILAGEETQYF.

This rearrangement joins TRBV6-1 to TRBJ1-1, with a weak D call TRBD1 (5 bases). From germline, CDR1 is MNHNS and CDR2 SASEGT. This CDR3 contains 15 residues. Trimming removed 2 bases from V and 4 bases from J, with 14 bases in between. The CDR3 bases are TGTGCCAGCAGTGAACCCGGGGGAACAGGCACTGAAGCTTTCTTT. Translation gives CASSEPGGTGTEAFF.

This chain connects TRBV7-2 to TRBJ2-5, with TRBD2 identical over 8 bases. Trimming at V came to 4 bases and at J to 9 bases, leaving 7 bases not matched to a gene. The CDR3 covers 13 residues. CDR1 is SGHTA, CDR2 FQGNSA, per germline. This CDR3 reads CASSSLLAAPQYF. Written as DNA, the CDR3 is TGTGCCAGCAGCTCTTTACTAGCGGCTCCCCAGTACTTC.